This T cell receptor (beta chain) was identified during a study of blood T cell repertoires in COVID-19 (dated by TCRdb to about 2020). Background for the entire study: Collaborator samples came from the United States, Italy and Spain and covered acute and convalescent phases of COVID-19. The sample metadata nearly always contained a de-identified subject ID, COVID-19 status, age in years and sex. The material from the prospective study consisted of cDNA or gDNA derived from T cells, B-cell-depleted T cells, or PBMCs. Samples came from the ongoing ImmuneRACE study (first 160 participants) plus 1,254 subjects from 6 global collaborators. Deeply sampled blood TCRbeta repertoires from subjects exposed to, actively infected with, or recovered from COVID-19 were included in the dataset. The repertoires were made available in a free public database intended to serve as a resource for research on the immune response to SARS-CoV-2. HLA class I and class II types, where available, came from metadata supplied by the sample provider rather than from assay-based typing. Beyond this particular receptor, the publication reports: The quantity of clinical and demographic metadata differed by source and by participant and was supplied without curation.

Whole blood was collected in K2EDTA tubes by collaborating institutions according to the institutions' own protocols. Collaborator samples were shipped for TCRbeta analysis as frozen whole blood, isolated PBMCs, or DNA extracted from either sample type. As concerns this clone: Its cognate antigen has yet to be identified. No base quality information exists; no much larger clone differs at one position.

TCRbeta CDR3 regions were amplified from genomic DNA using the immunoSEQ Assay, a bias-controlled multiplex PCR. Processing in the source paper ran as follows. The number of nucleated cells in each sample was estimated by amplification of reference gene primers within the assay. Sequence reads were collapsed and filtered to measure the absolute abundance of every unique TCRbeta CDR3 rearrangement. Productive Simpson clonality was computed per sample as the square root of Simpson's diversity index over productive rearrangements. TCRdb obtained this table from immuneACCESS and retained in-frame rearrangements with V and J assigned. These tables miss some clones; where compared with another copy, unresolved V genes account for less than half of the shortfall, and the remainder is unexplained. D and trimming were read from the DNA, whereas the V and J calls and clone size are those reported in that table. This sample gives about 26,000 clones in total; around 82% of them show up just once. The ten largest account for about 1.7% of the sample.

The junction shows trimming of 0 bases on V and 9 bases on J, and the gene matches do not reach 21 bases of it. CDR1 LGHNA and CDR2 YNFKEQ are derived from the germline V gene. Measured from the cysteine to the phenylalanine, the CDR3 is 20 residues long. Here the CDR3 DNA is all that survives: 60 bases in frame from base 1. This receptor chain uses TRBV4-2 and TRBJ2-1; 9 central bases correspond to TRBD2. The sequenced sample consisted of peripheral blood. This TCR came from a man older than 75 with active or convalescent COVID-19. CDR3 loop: CASSQDGGRGGRVRRSEQFF. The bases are TGTGCCAGCAGCCAAGACGGCGGGCGGGGGGGCCGCGTGCGGCGTAGTGAGCAGTTCTTC.